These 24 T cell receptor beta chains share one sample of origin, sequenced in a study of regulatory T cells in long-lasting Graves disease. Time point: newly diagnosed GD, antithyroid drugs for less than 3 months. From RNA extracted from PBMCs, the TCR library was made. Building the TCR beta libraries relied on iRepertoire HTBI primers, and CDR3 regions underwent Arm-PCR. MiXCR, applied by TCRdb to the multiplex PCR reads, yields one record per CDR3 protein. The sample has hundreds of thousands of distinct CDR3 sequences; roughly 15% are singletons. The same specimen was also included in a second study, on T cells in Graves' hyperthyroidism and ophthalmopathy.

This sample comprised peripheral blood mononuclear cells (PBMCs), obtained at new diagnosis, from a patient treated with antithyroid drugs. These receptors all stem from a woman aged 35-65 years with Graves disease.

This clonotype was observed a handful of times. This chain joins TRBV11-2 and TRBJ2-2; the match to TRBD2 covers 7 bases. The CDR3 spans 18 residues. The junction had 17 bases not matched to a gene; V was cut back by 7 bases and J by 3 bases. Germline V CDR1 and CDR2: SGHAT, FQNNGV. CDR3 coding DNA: TGTGCCAGCATCGAAACCCAGTGGGGGACTACATACACCGGGGAGCTGTTTTTT. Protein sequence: CASIETQWGTTYTGELFF.

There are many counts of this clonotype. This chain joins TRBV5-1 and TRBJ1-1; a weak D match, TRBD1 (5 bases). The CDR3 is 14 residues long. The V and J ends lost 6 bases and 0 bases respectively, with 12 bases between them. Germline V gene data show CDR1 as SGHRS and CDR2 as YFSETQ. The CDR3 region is CASNGGGLNTEAFF. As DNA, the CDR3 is TGCGCCAGCAACGGGGGGGGATTGAACACTGAAGCTTTCTTT.

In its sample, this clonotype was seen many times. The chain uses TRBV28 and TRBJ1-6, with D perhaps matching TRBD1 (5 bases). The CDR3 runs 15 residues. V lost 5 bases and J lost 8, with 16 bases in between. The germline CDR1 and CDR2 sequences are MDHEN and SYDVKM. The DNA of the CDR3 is TGTGCCAGCAGTCCGGGGACCGATTGGCATTCACCCCTCCACTTT. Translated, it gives CASSPGTDWHSPLHF. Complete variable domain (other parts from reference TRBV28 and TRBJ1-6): DVKVTQSSRYLVKRTGEKVFLECVQDMDHENMFWYRQDPGLGLRLIYFSYDVKMKEKGDIPEGYSVSREKKERFSLILESASTNQTSMYLCASSPGTDWHSPLHFGNGTRLTVT.

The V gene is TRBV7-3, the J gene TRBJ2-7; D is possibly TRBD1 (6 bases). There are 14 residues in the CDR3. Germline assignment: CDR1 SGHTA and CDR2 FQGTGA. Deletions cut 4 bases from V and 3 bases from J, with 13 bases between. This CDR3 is CASSSRDTDYEQYF. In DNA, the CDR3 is TGTGCCAGCAGCTCCCGGGACACCGACTACGAGCAGTACTTC.

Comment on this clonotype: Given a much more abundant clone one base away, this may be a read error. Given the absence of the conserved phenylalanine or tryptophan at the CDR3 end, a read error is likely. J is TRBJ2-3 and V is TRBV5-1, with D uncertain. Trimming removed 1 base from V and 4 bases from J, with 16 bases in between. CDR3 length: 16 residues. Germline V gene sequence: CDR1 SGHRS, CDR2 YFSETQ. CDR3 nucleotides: TGCGCCAGCAGCTTGACCCTTACCCGTGCTGCAGATACGCAGTATTCT. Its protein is CASSLTLTRAADTQYS.

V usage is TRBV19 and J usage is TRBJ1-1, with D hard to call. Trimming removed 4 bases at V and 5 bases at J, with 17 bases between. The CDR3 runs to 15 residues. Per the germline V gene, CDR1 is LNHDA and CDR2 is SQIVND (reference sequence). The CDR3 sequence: CASSTQINQRTEAFF. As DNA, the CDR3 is TGTGCCAGTAGTACCCAGATAAACCAAAGGACTGAAGCTTTCTTT. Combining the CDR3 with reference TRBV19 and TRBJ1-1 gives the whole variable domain DGGITQSPKYLFRKEGQNVTLSCEQNLNHDAMYWYRQDPGQGLRLIYYSQIVNDFQKGDIAEGYSVSREKKESFPLTVTSAQKNPTAFYLCASSTQINQRTEAFFGQGTRLTVV.

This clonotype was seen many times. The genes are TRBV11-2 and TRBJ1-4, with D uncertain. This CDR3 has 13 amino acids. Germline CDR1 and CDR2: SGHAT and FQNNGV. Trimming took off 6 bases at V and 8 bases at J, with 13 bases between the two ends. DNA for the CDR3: TGTGCCAGCAGAGGGCCAGATGGGGAAAAACTGTTTTTT. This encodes CASRGPDGEKLFF. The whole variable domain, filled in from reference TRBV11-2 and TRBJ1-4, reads EAGVAQSPRYKIIEKRQSVAFWCNPISGHATLYWYQQILGQGPKLLIQFQNNGVVDDSQLPKDRFSAERLKGVDSTLKIQPAKLEDSAVYLCASRGPDGEKLFFGSGTQLSVL.

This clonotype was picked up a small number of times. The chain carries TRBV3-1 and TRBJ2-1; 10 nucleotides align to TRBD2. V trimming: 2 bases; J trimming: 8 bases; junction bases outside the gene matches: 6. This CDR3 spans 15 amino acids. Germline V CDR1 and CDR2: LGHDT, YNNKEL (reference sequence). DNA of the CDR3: TGTGCCAGCAGCCAATCTAGCGGGGGACGAGATGAGCAGTTCTTC. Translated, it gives CASSQSSGGRDEQFF.

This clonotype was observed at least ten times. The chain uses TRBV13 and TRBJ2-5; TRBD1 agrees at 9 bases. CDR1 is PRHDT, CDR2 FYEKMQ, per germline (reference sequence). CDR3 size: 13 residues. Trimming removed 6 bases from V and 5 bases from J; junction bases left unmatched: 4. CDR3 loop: CASRNRGQETQYF. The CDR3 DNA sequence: TGTGCCAGCAGAAACAGGGGGCAGGAGACCCAGTACTTC.

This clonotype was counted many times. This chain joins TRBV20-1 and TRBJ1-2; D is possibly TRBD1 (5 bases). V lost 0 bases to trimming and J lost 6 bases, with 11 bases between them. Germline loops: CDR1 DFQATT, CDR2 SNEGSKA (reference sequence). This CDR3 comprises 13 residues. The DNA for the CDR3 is TGCAGTGCTAGAGACCGCAGGGAGAATGGCTACACCTTC. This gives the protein CSARDRRENGYTF.

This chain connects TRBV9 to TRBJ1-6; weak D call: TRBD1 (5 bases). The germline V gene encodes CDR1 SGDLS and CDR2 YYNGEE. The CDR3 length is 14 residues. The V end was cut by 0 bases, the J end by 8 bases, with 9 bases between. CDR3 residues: CASSVAGNDSPLHF. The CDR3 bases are TGTGCCAGCAGCGTAGCAGGGAACGATTCACCCCTCCACTTT.

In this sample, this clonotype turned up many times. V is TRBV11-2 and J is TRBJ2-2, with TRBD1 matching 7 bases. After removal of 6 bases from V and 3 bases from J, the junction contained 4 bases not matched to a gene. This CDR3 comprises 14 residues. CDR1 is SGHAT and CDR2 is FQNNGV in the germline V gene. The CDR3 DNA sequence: TGTGCCAGCAGTTACACAGGGGACACCGGGGAGCTGTTTTTT. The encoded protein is CASSYTGDTGELFF.

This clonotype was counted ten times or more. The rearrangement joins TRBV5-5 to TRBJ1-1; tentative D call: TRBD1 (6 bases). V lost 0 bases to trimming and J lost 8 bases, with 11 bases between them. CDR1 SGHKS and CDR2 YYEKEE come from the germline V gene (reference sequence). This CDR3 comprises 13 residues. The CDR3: CASSLVRDNEAFF. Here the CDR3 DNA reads TGTGCCAGCAGCTTGGTGAGGGACAACGAAGCTTTCTTT.

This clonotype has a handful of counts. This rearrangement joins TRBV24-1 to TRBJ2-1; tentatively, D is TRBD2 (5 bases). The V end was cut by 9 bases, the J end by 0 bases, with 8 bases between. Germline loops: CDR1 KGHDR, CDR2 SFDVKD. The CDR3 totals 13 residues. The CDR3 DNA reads TGTGCCACCGGTGGGAGCTCCTACAATGAGCAGTTCTTC. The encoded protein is CATGGSSYNEQFF.

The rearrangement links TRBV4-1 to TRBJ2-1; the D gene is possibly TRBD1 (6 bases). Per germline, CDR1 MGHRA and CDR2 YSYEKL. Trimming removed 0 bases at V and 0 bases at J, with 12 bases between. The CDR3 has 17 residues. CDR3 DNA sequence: TGCGCCAGCAGCCAAGATTCCGGGACAACCTCCTACAATGAGCAGTTCTTC. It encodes CASSQDSGTTSYNEQFF.

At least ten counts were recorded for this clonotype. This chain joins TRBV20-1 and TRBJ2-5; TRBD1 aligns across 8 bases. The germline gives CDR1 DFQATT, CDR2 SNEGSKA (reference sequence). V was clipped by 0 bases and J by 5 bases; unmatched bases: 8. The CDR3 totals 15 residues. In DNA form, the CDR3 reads TGCAGTGCTAGAGATAACACAGGGGGGAGGGAGACCCAGTACTTC. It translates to CSARDNTGGRETQYF.

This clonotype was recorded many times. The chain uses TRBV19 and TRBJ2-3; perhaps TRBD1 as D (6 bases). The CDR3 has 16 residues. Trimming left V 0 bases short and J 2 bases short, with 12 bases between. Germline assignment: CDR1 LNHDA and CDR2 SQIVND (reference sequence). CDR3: CASSIDRDIDTDTQYF. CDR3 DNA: TGTGCCAGTAGTATAGACCGGGACATTGACACAGATACGCAGTATTTT.

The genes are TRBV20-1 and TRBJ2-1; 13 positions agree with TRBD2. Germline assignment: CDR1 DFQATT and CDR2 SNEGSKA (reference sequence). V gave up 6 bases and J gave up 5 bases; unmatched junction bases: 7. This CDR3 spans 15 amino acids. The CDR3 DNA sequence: TGCAGTGCCACGGGACTAGCGGGGCTTAACAATGAGCAGTTCTTC. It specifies CSATGLAGLNNEQFF.

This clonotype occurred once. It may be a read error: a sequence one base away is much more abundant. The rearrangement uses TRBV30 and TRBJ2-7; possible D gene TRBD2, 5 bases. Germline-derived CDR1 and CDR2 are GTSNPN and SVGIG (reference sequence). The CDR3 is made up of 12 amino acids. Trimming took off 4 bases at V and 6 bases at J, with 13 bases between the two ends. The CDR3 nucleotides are TGTGCCTGGACCCTTGGGAGTCCCGAGCAGTACTTC. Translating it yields CAWTLGSPEQYF.

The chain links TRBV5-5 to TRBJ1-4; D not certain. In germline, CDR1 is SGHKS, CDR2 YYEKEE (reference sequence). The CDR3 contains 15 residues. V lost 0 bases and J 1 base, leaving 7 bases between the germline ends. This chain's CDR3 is CASSLERRTNEKLFF. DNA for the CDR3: TGTGCCAGCAGCTTGGAGAGAAGAACTAATGAAAAACTGTTTTTT.

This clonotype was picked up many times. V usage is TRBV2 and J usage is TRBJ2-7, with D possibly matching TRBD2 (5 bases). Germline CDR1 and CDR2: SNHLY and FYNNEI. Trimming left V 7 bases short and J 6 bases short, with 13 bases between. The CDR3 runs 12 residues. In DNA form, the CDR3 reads TGTGCCAGCATACTAGGAGTTGGCGAGCAGTACTTC. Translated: CASILGVGEQYF.

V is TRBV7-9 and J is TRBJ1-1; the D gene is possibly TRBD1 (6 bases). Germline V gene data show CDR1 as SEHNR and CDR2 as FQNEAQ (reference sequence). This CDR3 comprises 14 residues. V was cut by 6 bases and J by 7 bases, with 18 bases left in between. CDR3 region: CASSPGQPFLEAFF. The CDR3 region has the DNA TGTGCCAGCAGTCCAGGACAGCCATTTCTTGAAGCTTTCTTT.

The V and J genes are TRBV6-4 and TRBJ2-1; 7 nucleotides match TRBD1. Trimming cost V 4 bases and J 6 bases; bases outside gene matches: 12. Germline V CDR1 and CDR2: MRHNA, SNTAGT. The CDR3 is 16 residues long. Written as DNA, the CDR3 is TGTGCCAGCAGTGTCGGTGGGTTGAGGGACAGCAATGAGCAGTTCTTC. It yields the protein CASSVGGLRDSNEQFF.

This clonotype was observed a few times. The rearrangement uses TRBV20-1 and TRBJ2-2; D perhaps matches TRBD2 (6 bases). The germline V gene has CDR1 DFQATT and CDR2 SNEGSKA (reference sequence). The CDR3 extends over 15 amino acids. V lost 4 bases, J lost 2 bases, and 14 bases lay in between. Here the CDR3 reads CSATETGRNTGELFF. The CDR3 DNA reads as TGCAGTGCTACTGAGACCGGGAGAAACACCGGGGAGCTGTTTTTT.